This T cell receptor (beta chain) was recovered during a study of Ad26.COV2.S vaccination and SARS-CoV-2 variants. Findings of the study overall: Placebo recipients trailed vaccine recipients in spike-specific TCR breadth.

Concerning this clone itself: No antigen is known for it.

CDR3 size: 12 residues. Germline V gives CDR1 MGHDK, CDR2 SYGVNS. The V end lost 3 bases, the J end lost 10 bases, and 10 bases lay between the germline ends. This sample's treatment: approximately 18 received Ad26.COV2.S at low or high dose, single or two shots; roughly 5 received placebo; per-sample allocation not given. Day 63 after the first injection of vaccine or placebo was the sampling time. An Ad26 vector expressing Wuhan-strain SARS-CoV-2 spike served as the vaccine. Sequencing was performed with immunoSEQ multiplex PCR; in TCRdb, only in-frame clones are kept and a portion is missing. The sample yields hundreds of thousands of clones, about four fifths seen once.

The material was peripheral blood, obtained in a trial of Ad26.COV2.S vaccine versus placebo. V usage is TRBV25-1 and J usage is TRBJ2-1, with a possible D match to TRBD1 (5 bases). The TCR originated in a person between 18 and 59 years old who received the Ad26.COV2.S COVID-19 vaccine or a placebo. In DNA, the CDR3 is TGTGCCAGCAGTGAGGGGAAGGGGGAGCAGTTCTTC. Translated: CASSEGKGEQFF. Full variable domain (rest looked up from reference TRBV25-1 and TRBJ2-1): EADIYQTPRYLVIGTGKKITLECSQTMGHDKMYWYQQDPGMELHLIHYSYGVNSTEKGDLSSESTVSRIRTEHFPLTLESARPSHTSQYLCASSEGKGEQFFGPGTRLTVL.